This record concerns one T cell receptor (beta chain) sequence. Its antigen remains unidentified. Between the trimmed V and J ends, which lost 6 bases and 1 base, there was a span of 14 bases. CDR3 length: 15 residues. Germline-derived CDR1 and CDR2 are MNHNS and SASEGT. Amplification of ligated cDNA took four PCR rounds with SP2 and nested alpha and beta constant primers. Blood and skin TCR RNA was reverse transcribed with alpha and beta constant primers. TCRdb passed the 5' RACE reads through MiXCR, listing each CDR3 protein once. The sample gives tens of thousands of distinct CDR3 sequences, under 8.5% of which show up once; roughly 9.7% is in the top ten. This sample stems from a study of naive and memory T cell subsets. A UMI-containing oligonucleotide was joined by 3' ligation to the TCR cDNA template. Whole-blood samples were 2 to 3 ml of peripheral blood from healthy adult volunteers. Cells were not sorted; total RNA input targeted roughly 1 to 1000 ng.

General study findings and limits: TCR transcript changes with activation or differentiation may affect this RNA method.

The rearrangement uses TRBV6-1 and TRBJ2-3; D gene uncertain. This TCR derives from a male donor in good health. CDR3 in DNA: TGTGCCAGCAGGGTTGACCATCATCGCACAGATACGCAGTATTTT. Its translation: CASRVDHHRTDTQYF.